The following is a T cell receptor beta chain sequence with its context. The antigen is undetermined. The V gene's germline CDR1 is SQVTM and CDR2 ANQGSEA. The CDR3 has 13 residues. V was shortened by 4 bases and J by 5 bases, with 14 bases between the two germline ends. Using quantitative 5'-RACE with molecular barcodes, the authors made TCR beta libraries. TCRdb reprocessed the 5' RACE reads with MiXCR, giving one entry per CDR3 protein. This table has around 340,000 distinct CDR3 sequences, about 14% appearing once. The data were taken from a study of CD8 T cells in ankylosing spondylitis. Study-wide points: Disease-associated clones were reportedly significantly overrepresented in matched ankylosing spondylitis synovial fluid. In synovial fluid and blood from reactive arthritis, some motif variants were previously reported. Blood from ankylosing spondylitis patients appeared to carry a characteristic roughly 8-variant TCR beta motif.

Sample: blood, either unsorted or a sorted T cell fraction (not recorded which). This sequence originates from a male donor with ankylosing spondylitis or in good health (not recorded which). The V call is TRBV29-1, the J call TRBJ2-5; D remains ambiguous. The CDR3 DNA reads TGCAGCGTTGGTCCGAGTCTGGGGGAGACCCAGTACTTC. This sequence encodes CSVGPSLGETQYF. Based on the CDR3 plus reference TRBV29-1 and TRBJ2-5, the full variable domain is SAVISQKPSRDICQRGTSLTIQCQVDSQVTMMFWYRQQPGQSLTLIATANQGSEATYESGFVIDKFPISRPNLTFSTLTVSNMSPEDSSIYLCSVGPSLGETQYFGPGTRLLVL.